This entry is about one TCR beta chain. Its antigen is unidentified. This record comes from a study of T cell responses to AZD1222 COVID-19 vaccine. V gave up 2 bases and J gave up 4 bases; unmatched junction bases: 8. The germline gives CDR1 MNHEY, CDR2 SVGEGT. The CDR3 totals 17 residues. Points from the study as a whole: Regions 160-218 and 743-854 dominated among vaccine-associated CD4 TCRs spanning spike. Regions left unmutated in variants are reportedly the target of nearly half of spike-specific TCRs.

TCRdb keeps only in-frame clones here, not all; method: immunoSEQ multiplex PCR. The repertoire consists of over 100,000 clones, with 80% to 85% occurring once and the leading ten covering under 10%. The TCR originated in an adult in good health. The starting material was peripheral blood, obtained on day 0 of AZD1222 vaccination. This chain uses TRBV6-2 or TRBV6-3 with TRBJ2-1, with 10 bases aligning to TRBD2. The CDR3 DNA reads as TGTGCCAGCAGTTACACACGTACTAGCGGGACTTACAATGAGCAGTTCTTC. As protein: CASSYTRTSGTYNEQFF.